These T cell receptor beta chains were read from a single sample in a study of cytomegalovirus exposure and HLA in healthy donors. TCRdb's table, derived via immunoSEQ multiplex PCR, lists solely in-frame clones and lacks some. The table lists approximately 150,000 clones, 68% of them singletons. Specimen: PBMCs. The origin of the receptors is a man aged 55-75 years in good health and CMV-seronegative. Each CDR3 is given with its conserved first and last residue. D genes are given only for firm matches. For some rows the clone size is stated as once, few or many, or as a class when expanded; others skip it.

>-|TRBV27|TRBJ2-7|TRBD1
CASAIGQGQSYEQYF
TGTGCCAGCGCGATAGGACAGGGACAAAGTTACGAGCAGTACTTC
>-|TRBV7-9|TRBJ1-1|-
CASSLGPAEAFF
TGTGCCAGCAGCTTAGGTCCAGCTGAAGCTTTCTTT
>-|TRBV28|TRBJ1-1|-
CASGTLNTEAFF
TGTGCCAGCGGCACATTGAACACTGAAGCTTTCTTT
>-|TRBV15|TRBJ1-3|-
CATSRDIPSSGNTIYF
TGTGCCACCAGCAGAGATATCCCCAGCTCTGGAAACACCATATATTTT
>few|TRBV6-4|TRBJ2-1|-
CASSDFNGGSYNEQFF
TGTGCCAGCAGTGATTTTAACGGAGGCTCCTACAATGAGCAGTTCTTC
>-|TRBV7-6|TRBJ2-5|-
CASSPLAGGQETQYF
TGTGCCAGCAGCCCGCTGGCAGGAGGTCAAGAGACCCAGTACTTC
>-|TRBV9|TRBJ1-5|-
CASSVGGDNQPQHF
TGTGCCAGCAGCGTAGGGGGGGACAATCAGCCCCAGCATTTT
>-|TRBV6-1|TRBJ2-7|TRBD1
CASSEDRGLREQYF
TGTGCCAGCAGTGAAGACAGGGGGTTAAGGGAGCAGTACTTC
>-|TRBV2|TRBJ2-5|TRBD2
CASSPRTSEETQYF
TGTGCCAGCAGCCCCCGGACTAGCGAAGAGACCCAGTACTTC
>-|TRBV9|TRBJ2-5|-
CASSVSPGHTSQETQYF
TGTGCCAGCAGCGTATCCCCGGGACACACGTCCCAAGAGACCCAGTACTTC
>-|TRBV28|TRBJ2-5|-
CASRPRDRERGRETQYF
TGTGCCAGCAGGCCCCGGGACAGGGAGCGCGGGAGGGAGACCCAGTACTTC
>-|TRBV18|TRBJ1-5|-
CASSPGPNQPQHF
TGTGCCAGCTCACCAGGGCCTAATCAGCCCCAGCATTTT
>-|TRBV19|TRBJ1-5|-
CASSVGQAPSAQHF
TGTGCCAGTAGTGTGGGGCAGGCGCCCTCAGCCCAGCATTTT
>-|TRBV19|TRBJ2-6|TRBD2
CASADGRSAGANVLTF
TGTGCCAGTGCGGACGGGAGGTCAGCTGGGGCCAACGTCCTGACTTTC
>-|TRBV6-5|TRBJ1-1|-
CASSYSRGRTTEAFF
TGTGCCAGCAGTTACTCTAGAGGGCGAACCACTGAAGCTTTCTTT
>-|TRBV18|TRBJ2-2|TRBD2
CASSPGSGLVTGELFF
TGTGCCAGCTCACCAGGTTCGGGACTAGTTACCGGGGAGCTGTTTTTT
>-|TRBV6-5|TRBJ1-2|-
CASSYSWGRDYGYTF
TGTGCCAGCAGTTACTCGTGGGGGAGGGACTATGGCTACACCTTC
>-|TRBV5-4|TRBJ1-1|TRBD1
CASSLQGVDTEAFF
TGTGCCAGCAGCTTACAGGGGGTAGACACTGAAGCTTTCTTT
>-|TRBV7-9|TRBJ1-4|TRBD1
CASSPIPGQGRGSEKLFF
TGTGCCAGCAGCCCCATTCCGGGACAGGGGCGGGGGAGTGAAAAACTGTTTTTT
>-|TRBV27|TRBJ1-5|-
CASSLGGQPQHF
TGTGCCAGCAGTTTAGGGGGGCAGCCCCAGCATTTT
>few|TRBV7-7|TRBJ2-7|-
CASSLSQGKGYEQYF
TGTGCCAGCAGCTTATCTCAGGGGAAGGGCTACGAGCAGTACTTC
>-|TRBV18|TRBJ2-2|-
CASSSLAANTGELFF
TGTGCCAGCTCATCTTTAGCGGCTAACACCGGGGAGCTGTTTTTT
>-|TRBV7-7|TRBJ2-1|TRBD2
CASSLGVAGGTEQFF
TGTGCCAGCAGCTTAGGGGTGGCGGGAGGGACTGAGCAGTTCTTC
>-|TRBV5-1|TRBJ1-4|TRBD1
CASSTDRGGEEKLFF
TGCGCCAGCAGCACCGACAGGGGAGGGGAGGAAAAACTGTTTTTT
>-|TRBV27|TRBJ2-7|TRBD1
CASSTRQGSTYEQYF
TGTGCCAGCAGTACCCGACAGGGTTCCACCTACGAGCAGTACTTC
>-|TRBV5-1|TRBJ2-7|TRBD2
CASTLAGGPYEQYF
TGCGCCAGCACCCTAGCGGGAGGGCCCTACGAGCAGTACTTC
>-|TRBV6-5|TRBJ2-7|TRBD1
CASSYRGPSDEQYF
TGTGCCAGCAGTTACAGGGGGCCATCGGACGAGCAGTACTTC
>few|TRBV7-9|TRBJ2-7|TRBD2
CASSLRTSGSYEQYF
TGTGCCAGCAGCTTAAGGACTAGCGGGAGCTACGAGCAGTACTTC
>-|TRBV5-1|TRBJ1-4|TRBD1
CASSPKTGGADEKLFF
TGCGCCAGCAGCCCGAAGACAGGGGGCGCCGATGAAAAACTGTTTTTT
>-|TRBV29-1|TRBJ2-7|TRBD2
CSVELLAEASYEQYF
TGCAGCGTTGAATTACTAGCGGAGGCCTCCTACGAGCAGTACTTC
>few|TRBV10-1|TRBJ2-4|-
CASTMITDYKNIQYF
TGCGCCAGCACCATGATCACAGACTACAAAAACATTCAGTACTTC
>-|TRBV27|TRBJ2-2|-
CASSAAANTGELFF
TGTGCCAGCAGTGCGGCGGCGAACACCGGGGAGCTGTTTTTT
>-|TRBV5-1|TRBJ2-2|TRBD2
CASSLRLAGSNTGELFF
TGCGCCAGCAGCTTACGACTAGCGGGAAGCAACACCGGGGAGCTGTTTTTT